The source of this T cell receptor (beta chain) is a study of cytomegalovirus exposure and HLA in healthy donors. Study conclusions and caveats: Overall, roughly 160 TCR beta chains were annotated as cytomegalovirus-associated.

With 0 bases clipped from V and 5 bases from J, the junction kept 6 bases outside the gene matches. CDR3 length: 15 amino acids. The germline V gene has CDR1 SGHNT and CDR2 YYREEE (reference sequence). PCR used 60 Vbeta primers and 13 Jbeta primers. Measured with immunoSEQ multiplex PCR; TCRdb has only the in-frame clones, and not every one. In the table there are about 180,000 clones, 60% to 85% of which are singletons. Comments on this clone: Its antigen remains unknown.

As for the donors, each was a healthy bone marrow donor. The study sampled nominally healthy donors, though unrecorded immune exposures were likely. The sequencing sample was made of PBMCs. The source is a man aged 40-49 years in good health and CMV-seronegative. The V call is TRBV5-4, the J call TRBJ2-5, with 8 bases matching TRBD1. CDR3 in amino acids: CASSLAEAGGETQYF. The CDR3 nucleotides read TGTGCCAGCAGCTTGGCCGAGGCAGGGGGCGAGACCCAGTACTTC.